What follows are 24 T cell receptor beta chains derived from one specimen sequenced in a study of T cell responses to AZD1222 COVID-19 vaccine. Sequencing used immunoSEQ multiplex PCR; TCRdb keeps in-frame clones, though not all of them. The sample gives about 120,000 clones, 92% of which show up once; approximately 1% is in the top ten. The material sequenced was peripheral blood, taken on day 0 of AZD1222 vaccination. These receptor sequences come from an adult in good health.

The chain links TRBV2 to TRBJ1-2, with 7 bases fitting TRBD1. The CDR3 runs to 13 residues. Trimming removed 8 bases from V and 7 bases from J; junction bases left unmatched: 10. Germline values: CDR1 SNHLY, CDR2 FYNNEI. DNA for the CDR3: TGTGCCAGCGCGGGACAGCGGAGCTCTGGCTACACCTTC. This gives the protein CASAGQRSSGYTF. The whole variable domain, remainder taken from reference TRBV2 and TRBJ1-2, is EPEVTQTPSHQVTQMGQEVILRCVPISNHLYFYWYRQILGQKVEFLVSFYNNEISEKSEIFDDQFSVERPDGSNFTLKIRSTKLEDSAMYFCASAGQRSSGYTFGSGTRLTVV.

This clone has only a few counts. The V gene is TRBV7-2, the J gene TRBJ2-1; TRBD2 matches at 12 bases. CDR1 is SGHTA, CDR2 FQGNSA, per germline. This CDR3 has 19 amino acids. The J segment lost 0 bases and the V segment lost 6 bases, leaving 12 bases of the junction unmatched. CDR3 in amino acids: CASRKTGTSGHRSYNEQFF. In DNA, the CDR3 is TGTGCCAGCAGGAAAACGGGGACTAGCGGGCACCGCTCCTACAATGAGCAGTTCTTC.

The chain carries TRBV5-1 and TRBJ2-1, with D maybe TRBD1 (7 bases). CDR3 length: 13 residues. The V end lost 1 base, the J end lost 8 bases, and 10 bases lay between the germline ends. CDR1 and CDR2 (germline): SGHRS, YFSETQ. This chain's CDR3 is CASSLTGDYEQFF. For the CDR3, the DNA is TGCGCCAGCAGCTTGACAGGGGACTATGAGCAGTTCTTC.

The rearrangement uses TRBV5-1 and TRBJ2-1; D uncertain. Germline values: CDR1 SGHRS, CDR2 YFSETQ. Between the trimmed V and J ends, which lost 0 bases and 5 bases, there was a span of 15 bases. The CDR3 runs 16 residues. This chain's CDR3 is CASSLGLLTKNNEQFF. The CDR3, as DNA: TGCGCCAGCAGCTTGGGGCTACTGACGAAAAACAATGAGCAGTTCTTC.

This clone showed up just once. The chain carries TRBV6-1 and TRBJ2-5; no firm D call. CDR1 and CDR2 (germline): MNHNS, SASEGT. V was clipped by 2 bases and J by 3 bases, with 7 bases between them. This CDR3 is 13 amino acids long. The CDR3 coding sequence is TGTGCCAGCAGTGAAAGCGACGAAGAGACCCAGTACTTC. The encoded protein is CASSESDEETQYF.

V usage is TRBV6-5 and J usage is TRBJ2-7; D is uncertain. Germline CDR1 is MNHEY and CDR2 is SVGAGI. Between the trimmed V and J ends, which lost 4 bases and 2 bases, there was a span of 9 bases. This CDR3 contains 13 residues. CDR3 in DNA: TGTGCCAGCAGTTGGGGAATGACCTACGAGCAGTACTTC. Translating it yields CASSWGMTYEQYF.

The genes are TRBV4-1 and TRBJ2-7; 7 bases align to TRBD2. Germline-derived CDR1 and CDR2 are MGHRA and YSYEKL. The trim removed 0 bases at V and 3 bases at J, leaving 5 bases unmatched. The CDR3 loop spans 15 amino acids. The CDR3 sequence: CASSQDPGGYYEQYF. The DNA of the CDR3 is TGCGCCAGCAGCCAAGATCCCGGGGGGTACTACGAGCAGTACTTC.

This clone was picked up one time. The chain employs TRBV6-5 and TRBJ1-3, with D tentatively TRBD1 (5 bases). V shed 0 bases and J shed 1 base, with 7 bases lying between them. This CDR3 region has 15 residues. The germline V gene encodes CDR1 MNHEY and CDR2 SVGAGI. The CDR3 DNA is TGTGCCAGCAGTTACTCAGAGGGGTCTGGAAACACCATATATTTT. Translating gives CASSYSEGSGNTIYF.

The chain recombines TRBV7-8 with TRBJ1-2, with 10 nucleotides matching TRBD1. The CDR3 consists of 14 residues. With 5 bases clipped from V and 4 bases from J, the junction kept 4 bases outside the gene matches. From germline, CDR1 is SGHVS and CDR2 FQNEAQ. CDR3 in amino acids: CASSRDRGPYGYTF. CDR3 nucleotides: TGTGCCAGCAGCCGGGACAGGGGACCCTATGGCTACACCTTC.

This clone was observed a single time. V and J are TRBV5-4 and TRBJ1-6; maybe TRBD1 (5 bases). Germline assignment: CDR1 SGHNT and CDR2 YYREEE (reference sequence). This CDR3 is built from 14 residues. The V gene lost 4 bases and the J gene lost 5 bases, with 10 bases spanning the gap. The CDR3 DNA follows: TGTGCCAGCAGCCCGGACACCAATAATTCACCCCTCCACTTT. Translating gives CASSPDTNNSPLHF.

This clone was seen a single time. The chain employs TRBV18 and TRBJ2-7; 8 bases are shared with TRBD2. The J segment lost 8 bases and the V segment lost 2 bases, leaving 11 bases of the junction unmatched. The length of the CDR3 is 15 residues. The V gene's germline CDR1 is KGHSH and CDR2 LQKENI. CDR3 DNA sequence: TGTGCCAGCTCACCAGAAACGGGTAGCGGGATAAAGCAGTACTTC. It yields the protein CASSPETGSGIKQYF.

V and J are TRBV5-1 and TRBJ1-6; the match to TRBD1 covers 7 bases. This CDR3 has 14 amino acids. The trim removed 4 bases at V and 5 bases at J, leaving 3 bases unmatched. Germline CDR1 SGHRS, CDR2 YFSETQ. The CDR3 DNA is TGCGCCAGCAGCCCCAGGGGGGATAATTCACCCCTCCACTTT. Its protein product is CASSPRGDNSPLHF.

The chain couples TRBV5-1 to TRBJ2-7; the D call may be TRBD1 or TRBD2 (5 bases each). CDR3 length equals 17 residues. Germline assignment: CDR1 SGHRS and CDR2 YFSETQ. Trimming removed 2 bases from V and 2 bases from J, with 20 bases in between. The CDR3 loop reads CASSFDTPGRNTYEQYF. The DNA of the CDR3 is TGCGCCAGCAGCTTCGACACTCCGGGACGGAACACCTACGAGCAGTACTTC.

This clone appeared once. The CDR3 DNA reads TGTGCCAGTTCTCCGGACAGGGTTTCAAACACCATATATTTT. Protein sequence: CASSPDRVSNTIYF. V usage is TRBV28 and J usage is TRBJ1-3; TRBD1 aligns across 8 bases. CDR1 and CDR2 from the germline V gene are MDHEN and SYDVKM. J lost 6 bases, V lost 9 bases, and 10 bases had no gene match. This CDR3 has 14 residues. The variable domain in full, with the rest retrieved from reference TRBV28 and TRBJ1-3, is DVKVTQSSRYLVKRTGEKVFLECVQDMDHENMFWYRQDPGLGLRLIYFSYDVKMKEKGDIPEGYSVSREKKERFSLILESASTNQTSMYLCASSPDRVSNTIYFGEGSWLTVV.

This sequence joins TRBV12-3 or TRBV12-4 and TRBJ1-5; D might be TRBD1 (6 bases). Trimming left V 7 bases short and J 7 bases short, with 14 bases between. This CDR3 has 13 amino acids. The CDR3 DNA reads as TGTGCCAGCACGCGGGGACAATGGCAGCCCCAGCATTTT. It is translated as CASTRGQWQPQHF.

The CDR3 protein is CASSFILAEETETQYF. Here the CDR3 DNA reads TGCGCCAGCAGCTTCATACTAGCGGAAGAAACGGAGACCCAGTACTTC. V and J are TRBV5-1 and TRBJ2-5, with TRBD2 matching 8 bases. The CDR3 length is 16 residues. J gave up 5 bases and V 2 bases, and 11 bases lay outside the gene matches. The V gene's germline CDR1 is SGHRS and CDR2 YFSETQ.

The chain uses TRBV21-1 and TRBJ2-2; the table calls TRBD2, which could not be checked here. TRBV21-1 is an annotated pseudogene. This CDR3 comprises 22 residues. The CDR3 loop is CASSDCRTPTVATRARTGELFF. The CDR3 nucleotides read TGTGCCAGCAGCGACTGCCGGACCCCAACCGTTGCGACTAGGGCGAGGACCGGGGAGCTGTTTTTT.

The V and J genes are TRBV29-1 and TRBJ1-4, with D tentatively TRBD1 (6 bases). The germline V and J ends were trimmed by 4 bases and 6 bases, with 9 bases remaining between them. Germline V lookup: CDR1 SQVTM, CDR2 ANQGSEA. CDR3 length: 12 residues. CDR3 sequence (DNA): TGCAGCGTTGTAGCAGGGGATGAAAAACTGTTTTTT. The encoded protein is CSVVAGDEKLFF.

V gene TRBV3-1 (or the pseudogene TRBV3-2) combines with J gene TRBJ1-1, with 10 bases identical to TRBD1. J was trimmed by 4 bases and V by 4 bases; bases with no gene match: 6. This CDR3 has 15 residues. Germline V gene lookup returns CDR1 LGHDT and CDR2 YNNKEL (reference sequence). CDR3 DNA sequence: TGTGCCAGCAGCCCCCGGGACAGGGGCGTCACTGAAGCTTTCTTT. Translating it yields CASSPRDRGVTEAFF.

V is TRBV6-6 and J is TRBJ1-4; TRBD1 aligns across 8 bases. The CDR3 runs to 15 residues. Losses at the gene ends were 2 bases for V and 6 bases for J; bases not matched to a gene: 5. Germline-derived CDR1 and CDR2 are MNHNY and SVGAGI (reference sequence). The CDR3 DNA follows: TGTGCCAGCAGTTACCCGGACAGGGTGGATGAAAAACTGTTTTTT. Translated, it gives CASSYPDRVDEKLFF.

The chain employs TRBV5-1 and TRBJ2-6; D gene uncertain. The CDR3 totals 15 residues. CDR1 SGHRS and CDR2 YFSETQ come from the germline V gene. V lost 3 bases, J lost 2 bases, and 9 bases lay in between. The CDR3 DNA reads as TGCGCCAGCAGCTCTCCAGAAGCTGGGGCCAACGTCCTGACTTTC. Translated: CASSSPEAGANVLTF.

On this clone itself: The sample carries other DNA sequences with the same CDR3. The chain carries TRBV7-3 and TRBJ2-2, with 11 bases lining up with TRBD1. V shed 4 bases, J shed 5 bases, and the junction held 12 bases outside the gene matches. This CDR3 comprises 18 residues. The germline gives CDR1 SGHTA, CDR2 FQGTGA. CDR3 coding DNA: TGTGCCAGCAGCTCCCGGGGGACAGGGGGTGCGGTTACCGGGGAGCTGTTTTTT. Its translation: CASSSRGTGGAVTGELFF.

CDR3 DNA sequence: TGCGCCAGCGGGGACAGGGGGCGAGGGAAACTGTTTTTT. Translating it yields CASGDRGRGKLFF. The chain uses TRBV5-1 and TRBJ1-4; 12 bases fit TRBD1. Germline V gene data show CDR1 as SGHRS and CDR2 as YFSETQ. Trimming cost V 7 bases and J 11 bases; bases outside gene matches: 6. This CDR3 spans 13 amino acids. The full variable domain, its missing parts supplied by reference TRBV5-1 and TRBJ1-4, is KAGVTQTPRYLIKTRGQQVTLSCSPISGHRSVSWYQQTPGQGLQFLFEYFSETQRNKGNFPGRFSGRQFSNSRSEMNVSTLELGDSALYLCASGDRGRGKLFFGSGTQLSVL.

V is TRBV14 and J is TRBJ2-1, with D perhaps TRBD1 or TRBD2 (6 bases each). The CDR3 length is 14 residues. The germline V gene encodes CDR1 SGHDN and CDR2 FVKESK. With 4 bases removed from V and 7 bases from J, the gap between germline ends came to 14 bases. CDR3 region: CASSPNRRGNEQFF. The CDR3 DNA is TGTGCCAGCAGCCCAAATCGGAGGGGGAATGAGCAGTTCTTC. The full variable domain, in which reference TRBV14 and TRBJ2-1 provide the parts outside the CDR3, is EAGVTQFPSHSVIEKGQTVTLRCDPISGHDNLYWYRRVMGKEIKFLLHFVKESKQDESGMPNNRFLAERTGGTYSTLKVQPAELEDSGVYFCASSPNRRGNEQFFGPGTRLTVL.